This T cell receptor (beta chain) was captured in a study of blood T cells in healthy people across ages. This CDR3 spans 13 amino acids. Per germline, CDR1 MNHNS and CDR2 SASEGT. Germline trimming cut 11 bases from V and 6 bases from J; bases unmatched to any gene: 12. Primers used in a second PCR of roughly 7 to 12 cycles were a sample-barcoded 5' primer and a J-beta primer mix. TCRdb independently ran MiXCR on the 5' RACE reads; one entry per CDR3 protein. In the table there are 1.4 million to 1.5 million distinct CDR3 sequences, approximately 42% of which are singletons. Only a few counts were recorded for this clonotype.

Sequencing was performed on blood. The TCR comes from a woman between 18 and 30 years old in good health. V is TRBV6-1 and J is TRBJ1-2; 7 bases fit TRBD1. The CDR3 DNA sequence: TGTGCCGACTGGGGGGCAGGGGGTAATGGCTACACCTTC. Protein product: CADWGAGGNGYTF.